The 28 T cell receptor beta chains in this list originate from one sample, sequenced in a study of cytomegalovirus exposure and HLA in healthy donors. The table came from immunoSEQ multiplex PCR; TCRdb's copy has only in-frame clones and leaves some out. The repertoire holds about 130,000 clones, with about nine tenths as singletons. Sequencing was performed on PBMCs. The receptors stem from a man younger than 45 in good health and CMV-seronegative.

The chain links TRBV19 to TRBJ2-5; the D gene is possibly TRBD1 (7 bases). The germline V gene encodes CDR1 LNHDA and CDR2 SQIVND (reference sequence). The CDR3 is 14 residues long. Trimming cost V 7 bases and J 4 bases, with 16 bases left between them. The CDR3 DNA reads TGTGCCAGTACGGGGGACAGTGTGAGAGAGACCCAGTACTTC. Amino acid sequence: CASTGDSVRETQYF. Based on the CDR3 plus reference TRBV19 and TRBJ2-5, the full variable domain is DGGITQSPKYLFRKEGQNVTLSCEQNLNHDAMYWYRQDPGQGLRLIYYSQIVNDFQKGDIAEGYSVSREKKESFPLTVTSAQKNPTAFYLCASTGDSVRETQYFGPGTRLLVL.

The genes are TRBV7-9 and TRBJ2-7, with TRBD1 identical over 8 bases. This CDR3 comprises 13 residues. J lost 3 bases, V lost 4 bases, and 2 bases had no gene match. Per germline, CDR1 SEHNR and CDR2 FQNEAQ (reference sequence). This chain's CDR3 is CASSSGTGYEQYF. DNA of the CDR3: TGTGCCAGCAGCTCCGGGACAGGCTACGAGCAGTACTTC.

The chain links TRBV5-1 to TRBJ1-1; D not resolved. The germline V gene encodes CDR1 SGHRS and CDR2 YFSETQ. The CDR3 has 13 residues. Trimming removed 0 bases at V and 1 base at J, with 4 bases between. CDR3 coding DNA: TGCGCCAGCAGCTTGGTCAGGAACACTGAAGCTTTCTTT. Translated: CASSLVRNTEAFF.

This clone was counted once. This chain joins TRBV11-2 and TRBJ1-1; D ambiguous. The ends were cut back, 0 bases at V and 1 base at J, with 3 bases in the middle. The length of the CDR3 is 13 residues. CDR1 SGHAT and CDR2 FQNNGV come from the germline V gene. Here the CDR3 reads CASSLDRNTEAFF. DNA for the CDR3: TGTGCCAGCAGCTTAGATCGGAACACTGAAGCTTTCTTT. Combining the CDR3 with reference TRBV11-2 and TRBJ1-1 gives the whole variable domain EAGVAQSPRYKIIEKRQSVAFWCNPISGHATLYWYQQILGQGPKLLIQFQNNGVVDDSQLPKDRFSAERLKGVDSTLKIQPAKLEDSAVYLCASSLDRNTEAFFGQGTRLTVV.

V is TRBV30 and J is TRBJ2-3; D remains ambiguous. The germline V gene encodes CDR1 GTSNPN and CDR2 SVGIG (reference sequence). Trimming left V 3 bases short and J 0 bases short, with 7 bases between. The CDR3 is 13 residues long. The CDR3 nucleotides read TGTGCCTGGAGCGGTTATAGCACAGATACGCAGTATTTT. It specifies CAWSGYSTDTQYF.

V usage is TRBV27 and J usage is TRBJ1-1; D is undetermined. V lost 0 bases, J lost 0 bases, and 5 bases lay in between. Germline CDR1 and CDR2: MNHEY and SMNVEV (reference sequence). CDR3 length: 14 amino acids. CDR3 nucleotides: TGTGCCAGCAGTTTATCGCTAATGAACACTGAAGCTTTCTTT. Its protein is CASSLSLMNTEAFF.

This chain joins TRBV27 and TRBJ2-7; 8 nucleotides line up with TRBD2. The CDR3 spans 15 residues. Trimming removed 3 bases from V and 2 bases from J; junction bases left unmatched: 6. The germline gives CDR1 MNHEY, CDR2 SMNVEV (reference sequence). The CDR3 bases are TGTGCCAGCAGTTTGAGTAGCGGGACCGCCTACGAGCAGTACTTC. Translation gives CASSLSSGTAYEQYF.

This chain links TRBV28 with TRBJ1-2; 8 bases align to TRBD1. CDR1 and CDR2 (germline): MDHEN, SYDVKM. V dropped 3 bases and J dropped 8; count of bases not matched to a gene: 8. The length of the CDR3 is 14 residues. CDR3 sequence reads: CASSLVQGAQGYTF. CDR3 DNA: TGTGCCAGCAGTTTGGTGCAGGGGGCCCAAGGCTACACCTTC.

V usage is TRBV4-3 and J usage is TRBJ1-2, with D unresolved. CDR1 LGHNA and CDR2 YSLEER come from the germline V gene. V lost 0 bases and J lost 5, with 10 bases in between. The CDR3 covers 14 residues. The CDR3 spells CASSQENPVYGYTF. CDR3 nucleotides: TGCGCCAGCAGCCAAGAGAACCCGGTTTATGGCTACACCTTC.

This clone was counted a single time. The chain links TRBV7-9 to TRBJ2-7; 7 bases map to TRBD2. This CDR3 is built from 17 residues. V trimming: 1 base; J trimming: 2 bases; junction bases outside the gene matches: 11. The germline V gene encodes CDR1 SEHNR and CDR2 FQNEAQ (reference sequence). The CDR3 is CASSLVIGGSRAYEQYF. DNA for the CDR3: TGTGCCAGCAGCTTAGTAATCGGCGGGAGCCGCGCCTACGAGCAGTACTTC.

V is TRBV5-1 and J is TRBJ2-3; TRBD2 agrees at 8 bases. The CDR3 is 14 amino acids. The germline V gene encodes CDR1 SGHRS and CDR2 YFSETQ. V shed 4 bases, J shed 1 base, and the junction held 2 bases outside the gene matches. In DNA form, the CDR3 reads TGCGCCAGCAGCGTGACTAGCGGCACAGATACGCAGTATTTT. This codes for CASSVTSGTDTQYF.

The chain employs TRBV25-1 and TRBJ1-4; possibly TRBD1 for D (5 bases). The germline V gene encodes CDR1 MGHDK and CDR2 SYGVNS. The CDR3 is 12 amino acids. Trimming shortened V by 7 bases and J by 8 bases, and 11 bases separated the two germline ends. The CDR3 loop reads CASMGQEEKLFF. The CDR3 region has the DNA TGTGCCAGCATGGGGCAGGAGGAAAAACTGTTTTTT. The variable domain in full, completed from reference TRBV25-1 and TRBJ1-4, reads EADIYQTPRYLVIGTGKKITLECSQTMGHDKMYWYQQDPGMELHLIHYSYGVNSTEKGDLSSESTVSRIRTEHFPLTLESARPSHTSQYLCASMGQEEKLFFGSGTQLSVL.

The V gene is TRBV5-1, the J gene TRBJ2-7, with D perhaps TRBD2 (6 bases). V lost 6 bases, J lost 7 bases, and 23 bases lay in between. The CDR3 consists of 15 residues. The germline CDR1 and CDR2 sequences are SGHRS and YFSETQ. Written as DNA, the CDR3 is TGCGCCAGCAACCGACAGTCGGGACTCTCTGGGGAGCAGTACTTC. It is translated as CASNRQSGLSGEQYF. Complete variable domain (other parts from reference TRBV5-1 and TRBJ2-7): KAGVTQTPRYLIKTRGQQVTLSCSPISGHRSVSWYQQTPGQGLQFLFEYFSETQRNKGNFPGRFSGRQFSNSRSEMNVSTLELGDSALYLCASNRQSGLSGEQYFGPGTRLTVT.

V is TRBV6-1 and J is TRBJ1-5; D is ambiguous. This CDR3 contains 14 residues. V was cut by 7 bases and J by 4 bases, with 14 bases left in between. Germline assignment: CDR1 MNHNS and CDR2 SASEGT. This CDR3 is CASTLGRENQPQHF. The CDR3 coding sequence is TGTGCCAGCACCTTAGGACGGGAGAATCAGCCCCAGCATTTT.

The rearrangement uses TRBV7-9 and TRBJ1-5; TRBD1 matches at 7 bases. This CDR3 contains 14 residues. V dropped 5 bases and J dropped 4; count of bases not matched to a gene: 5. Germline CDR1 and CDR2: SEHNR and FQNEAQ (reference sequence). The CDR3 DNA reads as TGTGCCAGCAGCACGGGACAGAGTAATCAGCCCCAGCATTTT. Translated, it gives CASSTGQSNQPQHF.

V is TRBV10-1 and J is TRBJ2-1; 10 bases match TRBD2. The germline gives CDR1 WNHNN, CDR2 SYGVQD (reference sequence). The CDR3 is 12 residues long. The V and J ends lost 4 bases and 16 bases, in that order; junction bases with no gene match: 7. In DNA form, the CDR3 reads TGCGCCAGCAGTGGAGCGGGAGGGTGGAAATTCTTC. Translated: CASSGAGGWKFF.

This rearrangement joins TRBV5-5 to TRBJ1-5, with a weak D call TRBD1 (5 bases). Germline CDR1 is SGHKS and CDR2 is YYEKEE (reference sequence). The V gene lost 1 base and the J gene lost 5 bases, with 10 bases spanning the gap. This CDR3 has 14 residues. The CDR3 nucleotides are TGTGCCAGCAGCTTGCGCAGGGTGGATCAGCCCCAGCATTTT. It codes for CASSLRRVDQPQHF.

This sequence joins TRBV7-9 and TRBJ2-4; tentatively, D is TRBD1 (5 bases). This CDR3 has 15 amino acids. The germline V gene has CDR1 SEHNR and CDR2 FQNEAQ (reference sequence). Trimming cost V 3 bases and J 3 bases, with 12 bases left between them. The CDR3, as DNA: TGTGCCAGCAGCTTTTCTTTCGACAGCAAAAACATTCAGTACTTC. Translation: CASSFSFDSKNIQYF. Full variable domain (remainder filled in from reference TRBV7-9 and TRBJ2-4): DTGVSQNPRHKITKRGQNVTFRCDPISEHNRLYWYRQTLGQGPEFLTYFQNEAQLEKSRLLSDRFSAERPKGSFSTLEIQRTEQGDSAMYLCASSFSFDSKNIQYFGAGTRLSVL.

V usage is TRBV7-2 and J usage is TRBJ2-7; 9 nucleotides align to TRBD2. This CDR3 spans 16 amino acids. CDR1 is SGHTA, CDR2 FQGNSA, per germline. The trim removed 1 base at V and 6 bases at J, leaving 10 bases unmatched. The CDR3: CASSLVGAGGPFEQYF. The CDR3 coding sequence is TGTGCCAGCAGCTTAGTAGGGGCGGGAGGGCCATTCGAGCAGTACTTC.

V gene TRBV7-2 combines with J gene TRBJ2-1; 13 nucleotides align to TRBD2. Germline assignment: CDR1 SGHTA and CDR2 FQGNSA. J lost 5 bases, V lost 8 bases, and 9 bases had no gene match. This CDR3 is 16 amino acids long. The CDR3 DNA sequence: TGTGCCAGCGGAGAACCGGGACTAGCGGGGAACAATGAGCAGTTCTTC. It translates to CASGEPGLAGNNEQFF.

In nucleotides, the CDR3 is TGTGCCAGCTCACCACCCATCGCCTGGGGCGTCAAAGAGACCCAGTACTTC. Translated, it gives CASSPPIAWGVKETQYF. This chain connects TRBV18 to TRBJ2-5, with D possibly being TRBD1 (5 bases). The CDR3 length is 17 residues. Germline V gene data show CDR1 as KGHSH and CDR2 as LQKENI. V lost 0 bases to trimming and J lost 3 bases, with 17 bases between them.

On this clone itself: At one end the junction does not follow the germline gene, possibly because of a read error. The CDR3 region has the DNA TGTGCCAGCAGCTTAAATATCTGGACTAGTCGCAAGTTATCGACCTGCAATGCGCAGTTCTTC. Translated, it gives CASSLNIWTSRKLSTCNAQFF. The chain couples TRBV7-3 to TRBJ2-1, with 7 bases matching TRBD2. Germline V gene data show CDR1 as SGHTA and CDR2 as FQGTGA. This CDR3 contains 21 residues.

The chain uses TRBV10-3 and TRBJ1-3; D unresolved. Germline CDR1 and CDR2: ENHRY and SYGVKD. V was trimmed by 5 bases and J by 2 bases, leaving 10 bases between them. The CDR3 loop spans 14 amino acids. CDR3 nucleotide sequence: TGTGCCATCAGTAATAGACAAGCTGGAAACACCATATATTTT. This translates into CAISNRQAGNTIYF.

The chain is built from TRBV6-1 and TRBJ2-2, with 11 bases lining up with TRBD2. The CDR3 contains 16 residues. Germline values: CDR1 MNHNS, CDR2 SASEGT. Trimming removed 4 bases from V and 0 bases from J; junction bases left unmatched: 1. The CDR3 region has the DNA TGTGCCAGCAGTGGGACTAGCGGGTCGAACACCGGGGAGCTGTTTTTT. Residues: CASSGTSGSNTGELFF.

This chain uses TRBV27 with TRBJ1-6, with TRBD1 matching 8 bases. The CDR3 is made up of 15 amino acids. V trimming: 6 bases; J trimming: 6 bases; junction bases outside the gene matches: 7. Germline V gene data show CDR1 as MNHEY and CDR2 as SMNVEV (reference sequence). The DNA of the CDR3 is TGTGCCAGCAGGGCCGGGACAGGAACTAATTCACCCCTCCACTTT. As protein: CASRAGTGTNSPLHF.

Here the CDR3 reads CASSQTLAGEGDEQYF. The CDR3 DNA sequence: TGCGCCAGCAGCCAGACTTTAGCGGGCGAGGGTGACGAGCAGTACTTC. The J gene is TRBJ2-7, the V gene TRBV4-3, with TRBD2 identical over 7 bases. Germline V gives CDR1 LGHNA, CDR2 YSLEER. V lost 3 bases and J lost 5; bases outside the gene matches: 13. The length of the CDR3 is 16 residues.

V gene TRBV30 combines with J gene TRBJ2-2; a possible D gene is TRBD2 (7 bases). V was shortened by 0 bases and J by 2 bases, with 13 bases between the two germline ends. The CDR3 covers 16 residues. Germline-derived CDR1 and CDR2 are GTSNPN and SVGIG (reference sequence). CDR3 nucleotide sequence: TGTGCCTGGAGTGTAGGGGGAGGGGGTAACACCGGGGAGCTGTTTTTT. Protein sequence: CAWSVGGGGNTGELFF.

This rearrangement joins TRBV5-4 to TRBJ1-2, with 8 bases identical to TRBD1. Germline-derived CDR1 and CDR2 are SGHNT and YYREEE (reference sequence). This CDR3 comprises 12 residues. V was pared by 4 bases and J by 10 bases, with 6 bases of the junction left unmatched. Here the CDR3 DNA reads TGTGCCAGCAGCGGGGCAGGGGGCGACTACACCTTC. As protein: CASSGAGGDYTF.